The clone carrying this T cell receptor beta chain came up a few times. Its target is unknown. Trimming at V came to 3 bases and at J to 4 bases, leaving 6 bases not matched to a gene. Germline V gene data show CDR1 as LNHDA and CDR2 as SQIVND (reference sequence). This CDR3 has 15 amino acids. This table comes from immunoSEQ multiplex PCR, and its TCRdb copy is limited to in-frame clones, with some not included. This table has some 87,000 clones, about 90% appearing once. The data derive from a study of OX40 agonist ivuxolimab in advanced cancers. Broader study findings: On average, a greater number of expanded clones characterised CD8+ T cells relative to CD4+.

The source was CD4+ or CD8+ T cells sorted from blood, collected in a trial of the OX40 agonist ivuxolimab. The chain couples TRBV19 to TRBJ2-1; TRBD2 matches at 7 bases. The source of this sequence is an adult with an advanced solid tumor such as melanoma, head and neck, liver or kidney cancer. The CDR3 region has the DNA TGTGCCAGTAGTATCAAAGCGGGGAATTACAATGAGCAGTTCTTC. It specifies CASSIKAGNYNEQFF.